Below are 24 T cell receptor beta chains sequenced from a single sample in a study of control samples from healthy donors and cancer patients. Profiling relied on immunoSEQ multiplex PCR, and the TCRdb table lists in-frame clones only, not all of them. This table holds approximately 190,000 clones. The sequenced sample was blood. Every receptor here comes from a woman aged 25-40 years in good health.

This rearrangement joins TRBV28 to TRBJ2-2; TRBD2 matches at 9 bases. Per germline, CDR1 MDHEN and CDR2 SYDVKM. The CDR3 has 15 residues. Here the CDR3 DNA reads TGTGCAACTCAGTTTTTAGCGGGGGATATCGGGGAGCTGTTTTTT. It is translated as CATQFLAGDIGELFF. Full variable domain (missing parts from reference TRBV28 and TRBJ2-2): DVKVTQSSRYLVKRTGEKVFLECVQDMDHENMFWYRQDPGLGLRLIYFSYDVKMKEKGDIPEGYSVSREKKERFSLILESASTNQTSMYLCATQFLAGDIGELFFGEGSRLTVL.

The chain uses TRBV28 and TRBJ1-2, with a possible D match to TRBD1 (5 bases). Trimming removed 4 bases from V and 5 bases from J, with 8 bases in between. The CDR3 extends over 12 amino acids. Germline CDR1 and CDR2: MDHEN and SYDVKM. CDR3 bases: TGTGCCAGCAGTTCCCGACAGTATGGCTACACCTTC. Encoded protein: CASSSRQYGYTF.

The genes are TRBV19 and TRBJ1-2; TRBD1 matches at 9 bases. This CDR3 contains 15 residues. The germline CDR1 and CDR2 sequences are LNHDA and SQIVND (reference sequence). J gave up 2 bases and V 6 bases, and 7 bases lay outside the gene matches. Here the CDR3 DNA reads TGTGCCAGTAGCCGCACAGGGGGCTTAAACTATGGCTACACCTTC. It encodes CASSRTGGLNYGYTF.

The chain joins TRBV28 to TRBJ2-7; the D gene could be TRBD1 or TRBD2 (6 bases each). The germline V gene has CDR1 MDHEN and CDR2 SYDVKM. The CDR3 runs 14 residues. The V gene lost 3 bases and the J gene lost 6 bases, with 15 bases spanning the gap. The CDR3 region has the DNA TGTGCCAGCAGTTTTCTCTCGGGGGCGGGCGAGCAGTACTTC. As protein: CASSFLSGAGEQYF.

This rearrangement joins TRBV5-6 to TRBJ2-5; TRBD1 might be the D (5 bases). CDR1 and CDR2 from the germline V gene are SGHDT and YYEEEE. This CDR3 region has 14 residues. V lost 0 bases to trimming and J lost 2 bases, with 8 bases between them. DNA for the CDR3: TGTGCCAGCAGCTTGGGGGGCAGACAAGAGACCCAGTACTTC. Protein: CASSLGGRQETQYF.

This sequence joins TRBV9 and TRBJ2-3; no definite D call. The CDR3 consists of 14 residues. Germline V gene lookup returns CDR1 SGDLS and CDR2 YYNGEE. Trimming took off 0 bases at V and 6 bases at J, with 11 bases between the two ends. The CDR3 protein is CASSVAPNLDTQYF. DNA of the CDR3: TGTGCCAGCAGCGTAGCTCCGAATCTCGATACGCAGTATTTT.

The genes are TRBV28 and TRBJ1-3; D gene uncertain. Germline lookup yields CDR1 MDHEN and CDR2 SYDVKM. Trimming stripped 8 bases from V and 0 bases from J, with 14 bases between. This CDR3 is built from 15 residues. The CDR3 bases are TGTGCCAGCGGAAAAGCTGTGTACTCTGGAAACACCATATATTTT. Residues: CASGKAVYSGNTIYF. Full variable domain (missing parts from reference TRBV28 and TRBJ1-3): DVKVTQSSRYLVKRTGEKVFLECVQDMDHENMFWYRQDPGLGLRLIYFSYDVKMKEKGDIPEGYSVSREKKERFSLILESASTNQTSMYLCASGKAVYSGNTIYFGEGSWLTVV.

The chain is built from TRBV7-6 and TRBJ1-4; D is perhaps TRBD1 (5 bases). Looked up from germline, CDR1 is SGHVS and CDR2 is FNYEAQ. The CDR3 length is 14 residues. Trimming pared 5 bases from V and 7 bases from J, leaving 14 bases between. For the CDR3, the DNA is TGTGCCAGCAGCATCACCGGGGGTAGTGAAAAACTGTTTTTT. It yields the protein CASSITGGSEKLFF.

The V and J genes are TRBV6-5 and TRBJ2-1; D may match TRBD1 or TRBD2 (5 bases each). Germline loops: CDR1 MNHEY, CDR2 SVGAGI. V was clipped by 5 bases and J by 7 bases, with 15 bases between them. The CDR3 runs 14 residues. CDR3 DNA: TGTGCCAGCAGTCAGTCTTTGTGGGGGAATGAGCAGTTCTTC. Its protein product is CASSQSLWGNEQFF.

The J gene is TRBJ2-5, the V gene TRBV3-1 (or the pseudogene TRBV3-2), with TRBD1 identical over 7 bases. Germline assignment: CDR1 LGHDT and CDR2 YNNKEL (reference sequence). V dropped 2 bases and J dropped 2; count of bases not matched to a gene: 5. CDR3 size: 15 residues. The CDR3 DNA reads TGTGCCAGCAGCCAACCGACAGGGTCTCAAGAGACCCAGTACTTC. It translates to CASSQPTGSQETQYF.

The chain carries TRBV6-4 and TRBJ2-7; D is possibly TRBD1 (6 bases). CDR1 is MRHNA and CDR2 is SNTAGT in the germline V gene. The V end was cut by 4 bases, the J end by 2 bases, with 15 bases between. The length of the CDR3 is 15 residues. The CDR3 coding sequence is TGTGCCAGCAGTGTAATCAGGGGAAAAACCTACGAGCAGTACTTC. It specifies CASSVIRGKTYEQYF.

This rearrangement joins TRBV5-1 to TRBJ2-5, with D perhaps given as TRBD1 or TRBD2 (6 bases each). V was trimmed by 4 bases and J by 5 bases, leaving 21 bases between them. Germline assignment: CDR1 SGHRS and CDR2 YFSETQ. This CDR3 has 16 amino acids. The CDR3 region has the DNA TGCGCCAGCAGCGCGGGACACAGGGTGGTGGTGGAGACCCAGTACTTC. The encoded protein is CASSAGHRVVVETQYF.

The V and J genes are TRBV10-1 and TRBJ1-5; D may be TRBD1 (5 bases). V was clipped by 4 bases and J by 1 base, with 8 bases between them. The CDR3 covers 14 residues. Germline lookup yields CDR1 WNHNN and CDR2 SYGVQD (reference sequence). The CDR3 reads CASSGGESNQPQHF. CDR3 in DNA: TGCGCCAGCAGTGGAGGGGAGAGCAATCAGCCCCAGCATTTT.

This chain connects TRBV19 to TRBJ1-2, with 7 bases identical to TRBD1. Germline lookup yields CDR1 LNHDA and CDR2 SQIVND (reference sequence). The CDR3 contains 14 residues. V trimming: 5 bases; J trimming: 3 bases; junction bases outside the gene matches: 6. The CDR3 spells CASSRQGADYGYTF. Written as DNA, the CDR3 is TGTGCCAGTAGTCGACAGGGCGCGGACTATGGCTACACCTTC.

The chain recombines TRBV10-1 with TRBJ2-6; D ambiguous. From germline, CDR1 is WNHNN and CDR2 SYGVQD (reference sequence). The CDR3 consists of 13 residues. The germline V and J ends were trimmed by 8 bases and 0 bases, with 5 bases remaining between them. CDR3 coding DNA: TGCGCCAGCGGAATCTCTGGGGCCAACGTCCTGACTTTC. Its translation is CASGISGANVLTF.

The chain joins TRBV28 to TRBJ1-1; unclear D gene. Per the germline V gene, CDR1 is MDHEN and CDR2 is SYDVKM. The V gene lost 3 bases and the J gene lost 3 bases, with 8 bases spanning the gap. CDR3 length: 13 residues. The CDR3 sequence: CASSFVRDTEAFF. CDR3 sequence (DNA): TGTGCCAGCAGTTTCGTCCGGGACACTGAAGCTTTCTTT.

The chain combines TRBV29-1 with TRBJ2-7; D is unresolved. The V end lost 4 bases, the J end lost 4 bases, and 5 bases lay between the germline ends. The CDR3 has 10 amino acids. Per the germline V gene, CDR1 is SQVTM and CDR2 is ANQGSEA. The CDR3: CSVVQYEQYF. The CDR3 coding sequence is TGCAGCGTTGTCCAATACGAGCAGTACTTC.

The chain joins TRBV5-5 to TRBJ1-5, with D perhaps TRBD1 (5 bases). Per the germline V gene, CDR1 is SGHKS and CDR2 is YYEKEE (reference sequence). This CDR3 region has 14 residues. Trimming stripped 0 bases from V and 5 bases from J, with 9 bases between. The CDR3 loop reads CASSLGQGYQPQHF. For the CDR3, the DNA is TGTGCCAGCAGCTTGGGGCAGGGATATCAGCCCCAGCATTTT.

The rearrangement uses TRBV19 and TRBJ1-2, with TRBD1 as a possible D gene (5 bases). The V and J ends lost 6 bases and 0 bases respectively, with 11 bases between them. CDR1 is LNHDA, CDR2 SQIVND, per germline (reference sequence). The CDR3 totals 14 residues. The CDR3 reads CASRSQGTNYGYTF. CDR3 nucleotide sequence: TGTGCCAGTAGATCTCAGGGAACTAACTATGGCTACACCTTC.

The chain is built from TRBV7-2 and TRBJ1-5; possibly TRBD1 for D (5 bases). The CDR3 totals 15 residues. Germline lookup yields CDR1 SGHTA and CDR2 FQGNSA. Trimming left V 1 base short and J 4 bases short, with 11 bases between. The CDR3 region has the DNA TGTGCCAGCAGCTTAGTAGGGGCCCTAAATCAGCCCCAGCATTTT. It translates to CASSLVGALNQPQHF.

The CDR3 loop reads CASRDSAQAHYGYTF. CDR3 bases: TGTGCCAGTAGGGATTCGGCACAGGCTCACTATGGCTACACCTTC. J is TRBJ1-2 and V is TRBV19; D is perhaps TRBD1 (5 bases). This CDR3 has 15 amino acids. The germline V and J ends were trimmed by 6 bases and 3 bases, with 17 bases remaining between them. Germline CDR1 reads LNHDA; CDR2 reads SQIVND (reference sequence).

V and J are TRBV7-8 and TRBJ2-2; TRBD1 matches at 7 bases. There are 14 residues in the CDR3. J lost 4 bases, V lost 7 bases, and 6 bases had no gene match. Per germline, CDR1 SGHVS and CDR2 FQNEAQ. CDR3 in amino acids: CASTLTGVTGELFF. CDR3 bases: TGTGCCAGCACCCTAACAGGGGTCACCGGGGAGCTGTTTTTT.

The chain is built from TRBV12-3 or TRBV12-4 and TRBJ1-4; 7 positions agree with TRBD1. J lost 11 bases, V lost 6 bases, and 9 bases had no gene match. This CDR3 comprises 13 residues. In DNA form, the CDR3 reads TGTGCCAGCAGGGGGACAGAGGCGGATAAACTGTTTTTT. As protein: CASRGTEADKLFF.

V gene TRBV2 combines with J gene TRBJ2-7; 8 positions match TRBD1. CDR3 length: 12 residues. Trimming at V came to 5 bases and at J to 4 bases, leaving 1 base not matched to a gene. CDR1 is SNHLY and CDR2 is FYNNEI in the germline V gene. CDR3 loop: CASSRQGYEQYF. The CDR3 DNA follows: TGTGCCAGCAGTAGACAGGGGTACGAGCAGTACTTC.